This note documents a single TCR beta chain sequence. Its antigen is currently unknown. The CDR3 is made up of 15 amino acids. Trimming cost V 5 bases and J 8 bases; bases outside gene matches: 11. The germline CDR1 and CDR2 sequences are SEHNR and FQNEAQ (reference sequence). This sample was taken from a study of beta chain features in type 1 diabetes. The authors reverse transcribed all of the isolated RNA, so sequencing captured expressed TCRB transcripts. Sequenced by immunoSEQ multiplex PCR; TCRdb stores in-frame clones only, minus some. The sample records hundreds of thousands of clones, 13% being singletons. The authors took one heparinised blood draw, averaging approximately 0.12 L, from each donor. Via CD45RO/CCR7/CD25/CD127/CD95/CD27, cells of the CD4+ naive, central memory, regulatory and stem cell-like memory subsets were sorted. Findings and limits, study-wide: In every one of the four CD4+ subsets, TCRB CDR3s were moderately but significantly shorter in Type 1 diabetes patients.

Sequenced: naive CD4+ T cells from blood. J is TRBJ2-1 and V is TRBV7-9, with 8 bases aligning to TRBD2. This receptor was identified in a man between 18 and 35 years old with type 1 diabetes. CDR3 region: CASSITAGGFYEQFF. The CDR3, as DNA: TGTGCCAGCAGCATAACCGCGGGGGGTTTCTATGAGCAGTTCTTC.